This is a list of T cell receptor beta chains from one sample in a study of graft-versus-host responses after intestinal transplantation. Antigen specificity for these receptors is unknown. Using immunoSEQ multiplex PCR, the repertoire was profiled, and TCRdb retains in-frame clones only, with some absent. Here the sample spans roughly 100,000 clones, around 92% being singletons. Specimen: unstimulated CD4+ T cells sorted from spleen or lymph node cells, collected before transplant. These receptor sequences come from a human donor who was the organ donor for an intestinal transplant. Both conserved end residues are part of each CDR3. D genes are given only for firm matches. For some rows the clone size is stated as once, few or many, or as a class when expanded; others skip it.

d_call: NA; j_call: TRBJ2-5; clone_size: NA; v_call: TRBV19; cdr3_nt: TGTGCCACTTCGGGCAGCGGGCAGACCCAGTACTTC; cdr3_aa: CATSGSGQTQYF
d_call: TRBD1; j_call: TRBJ2-1; clone_size: NA; v_call: TRBV6-1; cdr3_nt: TGTGCCAGCAGTGACCTTACAGGGGTCCGGTGGAGCTACAATGAGCAGTTCTTC; cdr3_aa: CASSDLTGVRWSYNEQFF
d_call: TRBD1; j_call: TRBJ1-1; clone_size: few; v_call: TRBV29-1; cdr3_nt: TGCAGCGCCCCCCCCAGGACAGGGAATTCTGAAGCTTTCTTT; cdr3_aa: CSAPPRTGNSEAFF
d_call: NA; j_call: TRBJ2-7; clone_size: NA; v_call: TRBV4-1; cdr3_nt: TGCGCCAGCAGCCCTCCCCCTACAGGAATAGGCGTAGGCGAGCAGTACTTC; cdr3_aa: CASSPPPTGIGVGEQYF
d_call: TRBD1; j_call: TRBJ1-2; clone_size: NA; v_call: TRBV30; cdr3_nt: TGTGCCTGGACGATGAGGACAGGGGGTGGCTACACCTTC; cdr3_aa: CAWTMRTGGGYTF
d_call: TRBD1; j_call: TRBJ2-7; clone_size: few; v_call: TRBV19; cdr3_nt: TGTGCCAGTAGTACAAAAGCCCCCAGGGGGCTAAACGAGCAGTACTTC; cdr3_aa: CASSTKAPRGLNEQYF
d_call: TRBD1; j_call: TRBJ2-1; clone_size: NA; v_call: TRBV9; cdr3_nt: TGTGCCAGCAGCGGGACCCACAGGGGCCGCTACAATGAGCAGTTCTTC; cdr3_aa: CASSGTHRGRYNEQFF
d_call: NA; j_call: TRBJ1-6; clone_size: NA; v_call: TRBV18; cdr3_nt: TGTGCCAGCTCACCCTCCGGGGGGCTGGGATCACCCCTCCACTTT; cdr3_aa: CASSPSGGLGSPLHF
d_call: NA; j_call: TRBJ2-2; clone_size: NA; v_call: TRBV7-6; cdr3_nt: TGTGCCAGCAGCCCTGACCCAGGGGCCGGGGAGCTGTTTTTT; cdr3_aa: CASSPDPGAGELFF
d_call: NA; j_call: TRBJ1-1; clone_size: NA; v_call: TRBV4-2; cdr3_nt: TGTGCCAGCAGCCAAGATCGGAGTGAAGCTTTCTTT; cdr3_aa: CASSQDRSEAFF
d_call: TRBD2; j_call: TRBJ2-1; clone_size: NA; v_call: TRBV6-5; cdr3_nt: TGTGCCAGCAAAGGGACTAGCGGTTACAATGAGCAGTTCTTC; cdr3_aa: CASKGTSGYNEQFF
d_call: TRBD2; j_call: TRBJ2-7; clone_size: NA; v_call: TRBV4-1; cdr3_nt: TGCGCCAGCAGCGCCGGTGGGACTAGCGCCTACGAGCAGTACTTC; cdr3_aa: CASSAGGTSAYEQYF
d_call: TRBD1; j_call: TRBJ2-1; clone_size: NA; v_call: TRBV20-1; cdr3_nt: TGCAGTGCTAGACCCGGACAGGGGCAGTTCTTC; cdr3_aa: CSARPGQGQFF
d_call: TRBD1; j_call: TRBJ1-1; clone_size: NA; v_call: TRBV18; cdr3_nt: TGTGCCAGCTCACCTAGCCCGGACAGGAGAAGCACTGAAGCTTTCTTT; cdr3_aa: CASSPSPDRRSTEAFF
d_call: TRBD1; j_call: TRBJ1-4; clone_size: NA; v_call: TRBV4-2; cdr3_nt: TGTGCCAGCAGCCAAGGGGCCGGACAGGGAGGGGAAAAACTGTTTTTT; cdr3_aa: CASSQGAGQGGEKLFF
d_call: TRBD2; j_call: TRBJ2-5; clone_size: NA; v_call: TRBV4-3; cdr3_nt: TGCGCCAGCAGCCAAGAACGGGGGGGCCACGAGACCCAGTACTTC; cdr3_aa: CASSQERGGHETQYF
d_call: NA; j_call: TRBJ1-5; clone_size: NA; v_call: TRBV4-2; cdr3_nt: TGTGCCAGCAGCCAAGGCGCAGGGTTTGACAATCAGCCCCAGCATTTT; cdr3_aa: CASSQGAGFDNQPQHF
d_call: TRBD2; j_call: TRBJ2-5; clone_size: NA; v_call: TRBV18; cdr3_nt: TGTGCCAGCTCACCGGGACTAGCGGGGGAAGAGACCCAGTACTTC; cdr3_aa: CASSPGLAGEETQYF
d_call: NA; j_call: TRBJ1-2; clone_size: NA; v_call: TRBV19; cdr3_nt: TGTGCCAGTAGTATAGTGGTCAGGGCAATCGTCTATGGCTACACCTTC; cdr3_aa: CASSIVVRAIVYGYTF
d_call: NA; j_call: TRBJ2-2; clone_size: NA; v_call: TRBV7-3; cdr3_nt: TGTGCCAGCAGCTTAGGAGCGAACACCGGGGAGCTGTTTTTT; cdr3_aa: CASSLGANTGELFF
d_call: TRBD2; j_call: TRBJ2-1; clone_size: NA; v_call: TRBV4-3; cdr3_nt: TGCGCCAGCAGCCAAACTAGCGGGGGGAACAATGAGCAGTTCTTC; cdr3_aa: CASSQTSGGNNEQFF
d_call: TRBD2; j_call: TRBJ2-3; clone_size: NA; v_call: TRBV27; cdr3_nt: TGTGCCAGCAGAGATAGGGCGGGGGGAGCGGGAGATACGCAGTATTTT; cdr3_aa: CASRDRAGGAGDTQYF
d_call: NA; j_call: TRBJ1-2; clone_size: NA; v_call: TRBV14; cdr3_nt: TGTGCCAGCAGCCCTCAGGGGTTCTATGGCTACACCTTC; cdr3_aa: CASSPQGFYGYTF
d_call: NA; j_call: TRBJ2-7; clone_size: once; v_call: TRBV6-1; cdr3_nt: TGTGCCAGCAGTGAAGCGCTTCCTGGCGGGGCGTCAATTTACGAGCAGTACTTC; cdr3_aa: CASSEALPGGASIYEQYF
d_call: TRBD1; j_call: TRBJ1-3; clone_size: NA; v_call: TRBV9; cdr3_nt: TGTGCCAGCAGCCCGTCCCTCCAAGGAGGGGGCAGCTCTGGAAACACCATATATTTT; cdr3_aa: CASSPSLQGGGSSGNTIYF
d_call: NA; j_call: TRBJ2-2; clone_size: NA; v_call: TRBV11-3; cdr3_nt: TGTGCCAGCAGCTTCCTATGGAACACCGGGGAGCTGTTTTTT; cdr3_aa: CASSFLWNTGELFF
d_call: NA; j_call: TRBJ1-5; clone_size: NA; v_call: TRBV6-5; cdr3_nt: TGTGCCAGCAGTTACTCACAGATTAGCAATCAGCCCCAGCATTTT; cdr3_aa: CASSYSQISNQPQHF
d_call: TRBD1; j_call: TRBJ2-5; clone_size: NA; v_call: TRBV29-1; cdr3_nt: TGCAGCGTTGAAAGGACAGGGCATCAAGAGACCCAGTACTTC; cdr3_aa: CSVERTGHQETQYF
d_call: TRBD1; j_call: TRBJ2-5; clone_size: NA; v_call: TRBV9; cdr3_nt: TGTGCCAGCAGCGTGGCCCCAGGGGGCGGGGAGACCCAGTACTTC; cdr3_aa: CASSVAPGGGETQYF
d_call: TRBD1; j_call: TRBJ2-6; clone_size: NA; v_call: TRBV7-6; cdr3_nt: TGTGCCAGCAGCTGGGGGACAGGGAGCCTCTCTGGGGCCAACGTCCTGACTTTC; cdr3_aa: CASSWGTGSLSGANVLTF
d_call: TRBD2; j_call: TRBJ2-7; clone_size: NA; v_call: TRBV5-1; cdr3_nt: TGCGCCAGCAGCTTGGAAGCGGGGGGGCCGATCTCCTACGAGCAGTACTTC; cdr3_aa: CASSLEAGGPISYEQYF
d_call: NA; j_call: TRBJ1-2; clone_size: NA; v_call: TRBV2; cdr3_nt: TGTGCCAGCAGTGGGTGGGGCGAAGGGCAAAGGGCTGGCTACACCTTC; cdr3_aa: CASSGWGEGQRAGYTF
d_call: NA; j_call: TRBJ1-4; clone_size: NA; v_call: TRBV25-1; cdr3_nt: TGTGCCAGCTCCTCGACAGCAACTGATGAAAAACTGTTTTTT; cdr3_aa: CASSSTATDEKLFF
d_call: NA; j_call: TRBJ1-2; clone_size: NA; v_call: TRBV19; cdr3_nt: TGTGCCAGTCGCGGGGCAGATCGGGCCTATGGCTACACCTTC; cdr3_aa: CASRGADRAYGYTF
d_call: TRBD2; j_call: TRBJ2-3; clone_size: NA; v_call: TRBV4-2; cdr3_nt: TGTGCCAGCACCCTAGTGAGCGGGGGCCTTAACACAGATACGCAGTATTTT; cdr3_aa: CASTLVSGGLNTDTQYF
d_call: NA; j_call: TRBJ1-4; clone_size: NA; v_call: TRBV5-1; cdr3_nt: TGCGCCAGCAGCTTGGAGGGGTATAATGAAAAACTGTTTTTT; cdr3_aa: CASSLEGYNEKLFF
d_call: TRBD2; j_call: TRBJ2-1; clone_size: NA; v_call: TRBV10-3; cdr3_nt: TGTGCCATCAGTGGGCGGGGGGCCTCCTACAATGAGCAGTTCTTC; cdr3_aa: CAISGRGASYNEQFF
d_call: TRBD1; j_call: TRBJ2-3; clone_size: NA; v_call: TRBV7-9; cdr3_nt: TGTGCCAGCAGACGTCTCTGGCCAGGGGGCCCAGATACGCAGTATTTT; cdr3_aa: CASRRLWPGGPDTQYF
d_call: TRBD1; j_call: TRBJ2-4; clone_size: NA; v_call: TRBV30; cdr3_nt: TGTGCCTGGAGTGAGACCCGCGACAGGGGCAAAAACATTCAGTACTTC; cdr3_aa: CAWSETRDRGKNIQYF
d_call: TRBD2; j_call: TRBJ2-7; clone_size: NA; v_call: TRBV7-9; cdr3_nt: TGTGCCAGCAGCTTAGATGCTAGCGGGGGCACTAGGTACGAGCAGTACTTC; cdr3_aa: CASSLDASGGTRYEQYF